Shown below are 19 T cell receptor beta chains from a single sample sequenced in a study of T cell repertoires in cytomegalovirus infection. TCRdb redid the calling of the reads with MiXCR, one entry per CDR3 protein. Among about 310,000 distinct CDR3 sequences listed, about 9.1% were seen once. The sequenced material came from PBMCs. The receptors were gathered from a human donor in good health (CMV status not recorded). Some clones in this sample may be carry-over from other donors' samples.

This clonotype was seen at least ten times. The chain joins TRBV6-2 or TRBV6-3 to TRBJ1-1, with 8 nucleotides matching TRBD1. This CDR3 contains 17 residues. Germline values: CDR1 MNHEY, CDR2 SVGEGT. Unmatched junction bases numbered 6, after V lost 0 bases and J lost 0 bases. The CDR3 coding sequence is TGTGCCAGCAGTTACTCCATTGACAGGGGACTGAACACTGAAGCTTTCTTT. Translation gives CASSYSIDRGLNTEAFF.

Ten or more counts support this clonotype. The chain has TRBV20-1 and TRBJ2-7, with TRBD2 matching 11 bases. The ends lost 3 bases at V and 7 bases at J; junction bases unmatched: 11. This CDR3 spans 15 amino acids. Per the germline V gene, CDR1 is DFQATT and CDR2 is SNEGSKA (reference sequence). Here the CDR3 DNA reads TGCAGTGCTAGGGCCAATAGCGGGGGGGCAAGGGAGCAGTACGTC. It encodes CSARANSGGAREQYV.

The chain combines TRBV30 with TRBJ2-7; the D is unclear. The V gene lost 5 bases and the J gene lost 9 bases, with 14 bases spanning the gap. The germline CDR1 and CDR2 sequences are GTSNPN and SVGIG (reference sequence). This CDR3 spans 11 amino acids. CDR3 amino acids: CAWGLFRAQYV. Here the CDR3 DNA reads TGTGCCTGGGGCTTGTTTCGGGCGCAGTACGTC.

The chain couples TRBV20-1 to TRBJ1-2, with 8 nucleotides matching TRBD1. This CDR3 has 14 residues. Losses at the gene ends were 3 bases for V and 2 bases for J; bases not matched to a gene: 5. Germline assignment: CDR1 DFQATT and CDR2 SNEGSKA (reference sequence). The CDR3 here is CSARVRQGNYGYTF. CDR3 in DNA: TGCAGTGCTAGGGTCCGACAGGGGAACTATGGCTACACCTTC.

At least ten counts were recorded for this clonotype. The rearrangement links TRBV28 to TRBJ2-5; no firm D call. V was pared by 6 bases and J by 5 bases, with 10 bases between. CDR1 MDHEN and CDR2 SYDVKM come from the germline V gene. This CDR3 contains 12 residues. The CDR3 DNA reads TGTGCCAGCAGGTCAGGAATCGAGACCCAGTACTTC. Its protein is CASRSGIETQYF.

This chain connects TRBV7-9 to TRBJ2-4; unclear D gene. V lost 5 bases to trimming and J lost 0 bases, with 17 bases between them. The CDR3 length is 17 residues. Germline lookup yields CDR1 SEHNR and CDR2 FQNEAQ (reference sequence). Written as DNA, the CDR3 is TGTGCCAGCAGCACCCGCAGCCGTACTCTAGCCAAAAACATTCAGTACTTC. Translated: CASSTRSRTLAKNIQYF.

There are a few counts of this clonotype. The gene calls are TRBV6-2 or TRBV6-3 and TRBJ2-1, with no clear D. The CDR3 runs 16 residues. The ends were cut back, 0 bases at V and 6 bases at J, with 15 bases in the middle. In germline, CDR1 is MNHEY, CDR2 SVGEGT. CDR3: CASSYSGVGAVNEQFF. The CDR3 region has the DNA TGTGCCAGCAGTTACTCGGGTGTGGGTGCGGTCAATGAGCAGTTCTTC.

This clonotype appeared many times. The rearrangement joins TRBV28 to TRBJ1-5, with 7 positions matching TRBD1. V shed 2 bases and J 6 bases; nucleotides not matched to a gene: 10. The germline V gene has CDR1 MDHEN and CDR2 SYDVKM. The length of the CDR3 is 16 residues. In DNA, the CDR3 is TGTGCCAGCAGTTTAAGAGGGGGCCGAGTAGGTCAGCCCCAGCATTTT. It encodes CASSLRGGRVGQPQHF.

This clonotype was seen repeatedly, ten times or more. In nucleotides, the CDR3 is TGTGCCACCCGGGACACCAACACTGAAGCTTTCTTT. Translated, it gives CATRDTNTEAFF. The V gene is TRBV6-2 or TRBV6-3, the J gene TRBJ1-1; D possibly corresponds to TRBD1 (6 bases). The CDR3 is 12 amino acids. Trimming pared 10 bases from V and 2 bases from J, leaving 11 bases between. Germline CDR1 MNHEY, CDR2 SVGEGT.

The genes are TRBV5-4 and TRBJ2-1, with D maybe TRBD1 (6 bases). Trimming cost V 4 bases and J 8 bases, with 13 bases left between them. Per the germline V gene, CDR1 is SGHNT and CDR2 is YYREEE (reference sequence). CDR3 length: 13 residues. The CDR3 region has the DNA TGTGCCAGCAGCCGCACAACAGGGCATGAGCAGTTCTTC. This encodes CASSRTTGHEQFF.

This clonotype was seen repeatedly, ten times or more. The chain couples TRBV28 to TRBJ1-2; 10 bases fit TRBD1. After removal of 6 bases from V and 7 bases from J, the junction contained 11 bases not matched to a gene. Germline V gene sequence: CDR1 MDHEN, CDR2 SYDVKM. This CDR3 has 15 residues. The CDR3 bases are TGTGCCAGCAGCTCGACAGGGGGCGGTGGACTTGGCTACACCTTC. Translation: CASSSTGGGGLGYTF.

This clonotype has at least ten counts. CDR3 sequence: CASSLLVAGGRYEQFF. CDR3 DNA sequence: TGTGCCAGCAGCCTACTCGTAGCGGGGGGGCGGTATGAGCAGTTCTTC. This chain links TRBV7-8 with TRBJ2-1, with 11 bases that match TRBD2. Germline CDR1 reads SGHVS; CDR2 reads FQNEAQ. Trimming at V came to 5 bases and at J to 8 bases, leaving 11 bases not matched to a gene. CDR3 size: 16 residues.

The chain uses TRBV19 and TRBJ2-2; 7 positions match TRBD1. Looked up from germline, CDR1 is LNHDA and CDR2 is SQIVND (reference sequence). After removal of 10 bases from V and 0 bases from J, the junction contained 8 bases not matched to a gene. CDR3 length: 15 amino acids. CDR3: CATRWGTANTGELFF. The CDR3 DNA sequence: TGTGCCACCCGATGGGGGACAGCGAACACCGGGGAGCTGTTTTTT.

This clonotype was observed many times. The genes are TRBV12-3 or TRBV12-4 and TRBJ2-7; D ambiguous. CDR3 size: 12 residues. V shed 3 bases and J shed 2 bases, with 5 bases lying between them. Here the CDR3 reads CASSFEAYEQYF. The CDR3 DNA follows: TGTGCCAGCAGTTTCGAAGCCTACGAGCAGTACTTC.

This clonotype was counted ten times or more. This sequence joins TRBV20-1 and TRBJ1-5; D is perhaps TRBD1 (5 bases). Germline-derived CDR1 and CDR2 are DFQATT and SNEGSKA (reference sequence). CDR3 size: 14 residues. The ends were cut back, 2 bases at V and 7 bases at J, with 15 bases in the middle. The CDR3 loop reads CSARSMRGGQPQHF. The CDR3 nucleotides read TGCAGTGCTAGAAGTATGAGGGGAGGCCAGCCCCAGCATTTT.

This clonotype was counted many times. The chain recombines TRBV7-9 with TRBJ2-3; no definite D call. The germline V gene has CDR1 SEHNR and CDR2 FQNEAQ (reference sequence). The length of the CDR3 is 14 residues. Trimming took 5 bases from V and 0 from J, leaving 9 bases between them. The CDR3 region has the DNA TGTGCCAGCAGCGCTACCACTAGCACAGATACGCAGTATTTT. Translating it yields CASSATTSTDTQYF.

The chain is built from TRBV7-8 and TRBJ2-5; D uncertain. The CDR3 totals 15 residues. Germline V gives CDR1 SGHVS, CDR2 FQNEAQ. V was shortened by 5 bases and J by 1 base, with 14 bases between the two germline ends. The CDR3 sequence is CASSPRVGLQETQYF. As DNA, the CDR3 is TGTGCCAGCAGCCCTCGGGTTGGCCTCCAAGAGACCCAGTACTTC.

CDR3 protein: CSGSPRERGGQGTDTQYF. The DNA of the CDR3 is TGCAGTGGTTCCCCAAGAGAGCGGGGGGGCCAAGGCACAGATACGCAGTATTTT. The V call is TRBV20-1, the J call TRBJ2-3; 10 nucleotides match TRBD2. The CDR3 covers 18 residues. J was trimmed by 1 base and V by 7 bases; bases with no gene match: 17. Germline lookup yields CDR1 DFQATT and CDR2 SNEGSKA (reference sequence).

This clonotype was observed many times. V and J are TRBV4-1 and TRBJ2-1; D uncertain. Germline V gene sequence: CDR1 MGHRA, CDR2 YSYEKL. The CDR3 spans 14 residues. V lost 1 base to trimming and J lost 1 base, with 5 bases between them. The chain's CDR3 is CASSQVASYNEQFF. The CDR3 DNA sequence: TGCGCCAGCAGCCAAGTCGCATCCTACAATGAGCAGTTCTTC.